This record looks at one T cell receptor beta chain sequence and its context. Its specificity is not known. The CDR3 contains 12 residues. Germline V gene data show CDR1 as SQVTM and CDR2 as ANQGSEA. With 1 base removed from V and 6 bases from J, the gap between germline ends came to 9 bases. This specimen comes from a study of T cell responses to AZD1222 COVID-19 vaccine. Sequenced by immunoSEQ multiplex PCR; TCRdb stores in-frame clones only, minus some. There are about 140,000 clones in the sample; 80% to 95% occur only once, and approximately 4.7% lies in the top ten. Findings and caveats of the study: Spike regions recognized by vaccine-associated CD4 TCRs spanned the protein, led by 160-218 and 743-854. Increases in Spike-specific TCR breadth and depth were seen after two AZD1222 doses. Donors, mostly white British, included more females; clonal diversity was possibly underestimated. All repertoire sampling was performed exclusively after the peak T cell response.

The receptor's source is an adult in good health. The rearrangement uses TRBV29-1 and TRBJ2-5; a weak D match, TRBD1 (5 bases). The sample consisted of peripheral blood, taken on day 0 of AZD1222 vaccination. CDR3: CSVEVSGKTQYF. The CDR3 bases are TGCAGCGTTGAAGTTTCAGGGAAGACCCAGTACTTC.